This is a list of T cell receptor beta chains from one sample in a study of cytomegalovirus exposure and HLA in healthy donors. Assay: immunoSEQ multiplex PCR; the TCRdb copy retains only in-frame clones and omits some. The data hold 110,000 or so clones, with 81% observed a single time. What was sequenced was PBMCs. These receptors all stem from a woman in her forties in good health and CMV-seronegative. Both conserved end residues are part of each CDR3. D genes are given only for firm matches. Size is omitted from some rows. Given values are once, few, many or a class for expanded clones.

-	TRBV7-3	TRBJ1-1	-	CASGGQGDTEAFF	TGTGCCAGCGGAGGGCAGGGCGATACTGAAGCTTTCTTT
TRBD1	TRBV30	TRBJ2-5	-	CAWNMGTGGIGETQYF	TGTGCCTGGAATATGGGAACAGGGGGTATAGGGGAGACCCAGTACTTC
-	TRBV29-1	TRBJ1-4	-	CSARTVTNEKLFF	TGCAGCGCGAGGACAGTTACTAATGAAAAACTGTTTTTT
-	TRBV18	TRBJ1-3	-	CASSSATAAGNTIYF	TGTGCCAGCTCATCCGCCACGGCGGCCGGAAACACCATATATTTT
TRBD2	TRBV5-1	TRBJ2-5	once	CASSWGLAALYQETQYF	TGCGCCAGCAGCTGGGGACTAGCCGCCCTATACCAAGAGACCCAGTACTTC
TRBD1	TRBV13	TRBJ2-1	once	CASRGTAEQFF	TGTGCCAGCCGAGGGACAGCCGAGCAGTTCTTC
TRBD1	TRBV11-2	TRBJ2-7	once	CASTQSGGVTYEQYF	TGTGCCAGCACCCAATCAGGGGGTGTAACCTACGAGCAGTACTTC
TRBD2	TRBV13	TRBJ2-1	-	CASSLSAGGPGEQFF	TGTGCCAGCAGCTTATCAGCGGGGGGGCCCGGTGAGCAGTTCTTC
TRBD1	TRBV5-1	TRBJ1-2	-	CASSSTGDALGYTF	TGCGCCAGCAGCTCCACAGGGGACGCGCTGGGCTACACCTTC
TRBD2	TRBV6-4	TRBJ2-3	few	CASRAGGTDTQYF	TGTGCCAGCAGAGCGGGGGGAACAGATACGCAGTATTTT
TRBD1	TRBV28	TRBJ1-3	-	CASSFRQGWNTIYF	TGTGCCAGCAGTTTCCGACAGGGATGGAACACCATATATTTT
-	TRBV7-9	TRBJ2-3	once	CASSLEGGLPTDTQYF	TGTGCCAGCAGCTTAGAGGGGGGACTACCCACAGATACGCAGTATTTT
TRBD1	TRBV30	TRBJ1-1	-	CAWTPLPRDRGQNTEAFF	TGTGCCTGGACCCCTTTGCCCCGGGACAGGGGGCAGAACACTGAAGCTTTCTTT
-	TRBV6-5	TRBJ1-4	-	CASSPRGNEKLFF	TGTGCCAGCAGCCCACGGGGTAATGAAAAACTGTTTTTT
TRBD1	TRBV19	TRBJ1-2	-	CASSARTGVFSGYTF	TGTGCCAGTAGTGCCCGGACAGGGGTTTTTAGTGGCTACACCTTC
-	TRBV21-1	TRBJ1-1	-	CASSNRQGCTEAFF	TGTGCCAGCAGCAATCGCCAGGGGTGCACTGAAGCTTTCTTT
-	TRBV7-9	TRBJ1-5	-	CASSLGEPGQPQHF	TGTGCCAGCAGCTTGGGAGAGCCAGGACAGCCCCAGCATTTT
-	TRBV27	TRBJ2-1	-	CASSSTTTGDEQFF	TGTGCCAGCAGTTCTACAACCACAGGAGATGAGCAGTTCTTC
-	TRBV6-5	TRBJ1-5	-	CASRSGGGSNQPQHF	TGTGCCAGCAGGTCAGGTGGAGGGAGCAATCAGCCCCAGCATTTT
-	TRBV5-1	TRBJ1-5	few	CASSPLGDNDQPQHF	TGCGCCAGCAGCCCCCTGGGAGACAACGATCAGCCCCAGCATTTT
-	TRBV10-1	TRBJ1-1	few	CASSVGGNTEAFF	TGCGCCAGCAGCGTGGGGGGGAACACTGAAGCTTTCTTT
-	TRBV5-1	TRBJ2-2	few	CASSLGRTGVPGELFF	TGCGCCAGCAGCCTGGGACGGACGGGAGTTCCCGGGGAGCTGTTTTTT
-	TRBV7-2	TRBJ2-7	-	CASSLVASVYEQYF	TGTGCCAGCAGCTTAGTTGCCAGTGTCTACGAGCAGTACTTC
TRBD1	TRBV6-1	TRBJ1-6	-	CASSRQGELGSPLHF	TGTGCCAGCAGCAGACAGGGGGAATTAGGTTCACCCCTCCACTTT
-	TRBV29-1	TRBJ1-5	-	CSVGQSKSQPQHF	TGCAGCGTTGGACAGTCGAAAAGTCAGCCCCAGCATTTT
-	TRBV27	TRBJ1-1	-	CASRRQGFTEAFF	TGTGCCAGCAGGAGGCAGGGATTCACTGAAGCTTTCTTT
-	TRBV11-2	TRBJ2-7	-	CASSFTGLAYEQYF	TGTGCCAGCAGCTTTACAGGCCTCGCCTACGAGCAGTACTTC